One and the same sample provided the 5 T cell receptor beta chains below, sequenced in a study of T cells in Graves' hyperthyroidism and ophthalmopathy. The source material, RNA transcripts, was used to amplify TCR beta CDR3 regions. The HTBI set primed first-round TCR CDR3 RT-PCR. TCRdb reprocessed the multiplex PCR reads via MiXCR and lists one record per CDR3 protein. The data hold 300,000 to 450,000 distinct CDR3 sequences, with approximately 14% observed a single time. Sequencing used blood. The source of these receptors is a woman aged 18 to 35 with Graves' hyperthyroidism that later progressed to Graves' ophthalmopathy.

This clonotype was counted at least ten times. The chain couples TRBV30 to TRBJ2-1, with 15 positions matching TRBD2. J lost 9 bases, V lost 5 bases, and 5 bases had no gene match. The CDR3 totals 14 residues. Looked up from germline, CDR1 is GTSNPN and CDR2 is SVGIG (reference sequence). CDR3 sequence (DNA): TGTGCCTGGGCGCCGGGACTAGCGGGAGGTGAGCAGTTCTTC. Encoded protein: CAWAPGLAGGEQFF.

The gene calls are TRBV15 and TRBJ2-1; D ambiguous. The CDR3 runs to 15 residues. Germline V lookup: CDR1 LNHNV, CDR2 YYDKDF (reference sequence). Trimming cost V 4 bases and J 7 bases, with 17 bases left between them. CDR3 loop: CATSIDYPQPNEQFF. The CDR3 coding sequence is TGTGCCACCAGCATCGATTACCCCCAACCTAATGAGCAGTTCTTC.

This clonotype was recorded at least ten times. This sequence joins TRBV29-1 and TRBJ2-7; either TRBD1 or TRBD2 may fit D (5 bases each). Germline V gene lookup returns CDR1 SQVTM and CDR2 ANQGSEA. This CDR3 region has 13 residues. The V end was cut by 6 bases, the J end by 5 bases, with 17 bases between. This CDR3 reads CSVQIEGRNEQYF. CDR3 in DNA: TGCAGCGTCCAAATCGAGGGGCGCAACGAGCAGTACTTC.

This chain links TRBV29-1 with TRBJ2-1; TRBD1 agrees at 11 bases. This CDR3 spans 15 amino acids. Per germline, CDR1 SQVTM and CDR2 ANQGSEA. With V trimmed by 7 bases and J by 4 bases, 9 bases remained unmatched. CDR3 coding DNA: TGCAGCGCGTACTTGGGACAGGGGGGGTACAATGAGCAGTTCTTC. It yields the protein CSAYLGQGGYNEQFF.

This clonotype was counted at least ten times. V gene TRBV28 combines with J gene TRBJ1-1; 10 bases are shared with TRBD1. CDR1 is MDHEN and CDR2 is SYDVKM in the germline V gene. V gave up 4 bases and J gave up 1 base; unmatched junction bases: 3. The CDR3 consists of 15 residues. The CDR3 sequence: CASSSRQGANTEAFF. In DNA form, the CDR3 reads TGTGCCAGCAGTTCACGACAGGGGGCGAACACTGAAGCTTTCTTT.